This T cell receptor beta chain was captured by sequencing in a study of blood T cell repertoires in COVID-19. At the level of the study: Samples came from the United States, Italy and Spain, spanning acute and convalescent COVID-19.

This CDR3 comprises 13 residues. Germline V gene lookup returns CDR1 LGHNA and CDR2 YSLEER. The germline V and J ends were trimmed by 4 bases and 5 bases, with 12 bases remaining between them. Only in-frame clones appear in the TCRdb table, and some are missing; sequencing was by immunoSEQ multiplex PCR. Of roughly 500,000 clones in the sample, 85% to 90% were seen once. Assignments of participants to cohorts depended upon their own reported clinical history. Either two negative PCRs, clearance, or symptom resolution qualified Cohort 3 donors as recovered. The J gene is TRBJ2-7, the V gene TRBV4-3; D may be TRBD2 (5 bases). This clonotype was obtained from a woman between 40 and 55 years old who had recovered from COVID-19. What was sequenced was PBMCs or T cells enriched from blood (not recorded which). CDR3 loop: CASSRWRYDEQYF. For the CDR3, the DNA is TGCGCCAGCAGCCGCTGGAGGTATGACGAGCAGTACTTC.